The rows below give T cell receptor beta chains drawn from one sample of a study of T cell changes during pregnancy in multiple sclerosis. Profiled with immunoSEQ multiplex PCR; TCRdb holds only in-frame clones, not every one. The sample carries about 32,000 clones, roughly nine tenths recorded once. Material: CD8+ T cells from peripheral blood mononuclear cells, obtained in the second trimester of pregnancy. The receptors were sampled from a female donor in good health, enrolled as a control in a pregnancy study. Both conserved end residues are part of each CDR3. The order of the fields is J gene, D gene, V gene, CDR3 protein. D genes are given only for firm matches.

>TRBJ1-1|-|TRBV6-5
CASSSDREAFF
>TRBJ1-5|-|TRBV7-2
CASSQVMGNQPQHF
>TRBJ2-1|-|TRBV29-1
CSVEAGRDEQFF
>TRBJ2-7|TRBD1|TRBV7-6
CASSLEQGWTYEQYF
>TRBJ1-2|TRBD1|TRBV10-1
CASSAVGTGASRSYTF
>TRBJ2-2|TRBD2|TRBV4-2
CASMTSPGELFF
>TRBJ1-1|-|TRBV30
CAWSVYRGRSFF
>TRBJ2-7|-|TRBV7-9
CASSSTYEQYF
>TRBJ2-5|-|TRBV5-5
CASSIPTGMQETQYF
>TRBJ1-3|-|TRBV10-3
CANRDNSGNTIYF
>TRBJ1-2|-|TRBV30
CAWNLGPTLNGYTF
>TRBJ1-5|-|TRBV27
CASSPGRAVNQPQHF
>TRBJ1-2|-|TRBV23-1
CASSTVAASIYGYTF
>TRBJ2-3|-|TRBV27
CASTPTGADTQYF
>TRBJ2-1|-|TRBV5-4
CASSRGRRGGGPKDNEQFF
>TRBJ1-4|TRBD1|TRBV29-1
CSVGQGGEKLFF
>TRBJ1-2|TRBD1|TRBV9
CASSSTGANPTYGYTF
>TRBJ1-1|-|TRBV27
CASSFGVGNTEAFF
>TRBJ2-7|-|TRBV2
CASRARGYDYEQYF
>TRBJ1-6|-|TRBV7-9
CASSSENTGWNLHF
>TRBJ1-1|-|TRBV5-1
CASSLPEPGGGTEAFF
>TRBJ2-2|-|TRBV4-3
CASSQGRYNTGELFF
>TRBJ2-2|-|TRBV4-1
CASSQSITNTGELFF
>TRBJ1-3|-|TRBV4-1
CASSQALGGNTIYF
>TRBJ1-3|-|TRBV4-3
CASSRTGNTIYF
>TRBJ2-4|TRBD1|TRBV5-6
CASSLGGGQGNIQYF
>TRBJ1-1|-|TRBV2
CASSGTVGAFF
>TRBJ2-1|-|TRBV19
CASSIDRLSGPSYNEQFF
>TRBJ1-6|-|TRBV11-2
CASSLDGSNSNSPLHF
>TRBJ1-1|-|TRBV4-1
CASSHAYTGRVTEAFF
>TRBJ2-7|-|TRBV11-2
CASSLVSPEQYF
>TRBJ2-3|-|TRBV19
CATDALRGNTQYF
>TRBJ1-4|TRBD1|TRBV4-1
CASSLGGQGATNEKLFF
>TRBJ2-7|TRBD1|TRBV6-5
CASSYTGTGENEQYF
>TRBJ1-1|-|TRBV2
CASRRSKNTEAFF
>TRBJ2-5|TRBD1|TRBV7-8
CASSLLLKGRGPQETQYF
>TRBJ2-7|-|TRBV14
CASSQDQGLSYEQYF
>TRBJ2-3|TRBD2|TRBV9
CASSVSSGDTDTQYF
>TRBJ1-2|-|TRBV27
CASSLSEGIYYGYTF
>TRBJ2-5|TRBD2|TRBV6-1
CASSGTSGGAETQYF
>TRBJ1-1|-|TRBV27
CASSFGGRAFF
>TRBJ1-1|-|TRBV12-5
CASGQGTEAFF
>TRBJ1-2|TRBD1|TRBV5-1
CASSSPRDRGSYGYTF
>TRBJ2-7|TRBD2|TRBV15
CATSNPGTSSYEQYF
>TRBJ1-1|-|TRBV4-2
CASSQGLGVNTEAFF
>TRBJ1-1|-|TRBV10-3
CASSFVNTEAFF
>TRBJ2-3|-|TRBV19
CASSILRETDTQYF
>TRBJ2-7|TRBD2|TRBV6-1
CASGFQRGASYEQYF
>TRBJ1-2|-|TRBV5-6
CASSPRATLDTLLYGYTF
>TRBJ2-1|-|TRBV7-9
CASRSREGGEANEQFF
>TRBJ1-1|-|TRBV7-3
CASSLEGMNTEAFF
>TRBJ2-7|-|TRBV29-1
CSVEIRGYEQYF
>TRBJ2-7|TRBD1|TRBV5-1
CASSLEGTGGSYEQYF
>TRBJ2-5|-|TRBV7-9
CASSSIAWAPETQYF
>TRBJ1-1|-|TRBV9
CASSPNGEMNTEAFF
>TRBJ2-5|-|TRBV7-9
CASSLWAGAQETQYF
>TRBJ2-5|TRBD1|TRBV5-5
CASSRDRGRQETQYF
>TRBJ2-1|TRBD2|TRBV9
CASSVTSGDSYNEQFF
>TRBJ2-3|TRBD2|TRBV6-5
CASRPRDYLTDTQYF